Listed below are T cell receptor beta chains from one sample, sequenced in a study of T-cell memory formation after mild COVID-19. Each CDR3 protein is one row after TCRdb ran MiXCR on the 5' RACE reads. The profile shows 250,000 to 300,000 distinct CDR3 sequences, about 16% of them singletons. The sample taken for sequencing was PBMCs or a T cell subset sorted from them (not recorded which). These receptors were taken from a young man who had mild COVID-19 (a few samples of this study predate the infection). Cell type and time point are not known. Each CDR3 is given with its conserved first and last residue.

v_gene,j_gene,CDR3aa
TRBV30,TRBJ2-3,CAWSTGTGRADTQYF
TRBV6-2/TRBV6-3,TRBJ2-1,CASTGTSGGKGDNEQFF
TRBV4-1,TRBJ2-3,CASSPPAAVTQDTQYF
TRBV5-1,TRBJ2-3,CASSLGTLDTDTQYF
TRBV7-8,TRBJ1-5,CASSSPGGTPYSNQPQHF
TRBV7-2,TRBJ1-6,CASSLFPRDSPLHF
TRBV20-1,TRBJ1-1,CSARGKTRQSNTEAFF
TRBV29-1,TRBJ2-5,CSVTYSRDTHQETQYF
TRBV6-5,TRBJ1-5,CASSSGPIGPQHF
TRBV5-1,TRBJ2-3,CASSLIGRVTDTQYF
TRBV2,TRBJ1-5,CASSQEGAGQPQHF
TRBV12-3/TRBV12-4,TRBJ2-6,CASRAGANVLTF
TRBV20-1,TRBJ2-3,CSAHSTDTQYF
TRBV7-9,TRBJ2-4,CASSLRVGTTLAKNIQYF
TRBV11-2,TRBJ2-3,CASSTLQGSATQYF
TRBV11-3,TRBJ2-3,CASSSYISADTQYF
TRBV7-9,TRBJ1-1,CASSFTEAFF
TRBV6-2/TRBV6-3,TRBJ2-2,CASSIGLAGGPSTGELFF
TRBV4-2,TRBJ2-2,CASSQSTGAWGGELFF
TRBV6-1,TRBJ2-6,CATQRLGSGANVLTF
TRBV10-3,TRBJ2-7,CAIWDRGTDEQYF
TRBV4-1,TRBJ1-1,CASSEGEGQLEAFF
TRBV27,TRBJ2-2,CASSFTFPQGLAGELFF
TRBV12-3/TRBV12-4,TRBJ2-1,CASTKDQSSYNEQFF
TRBV9,TRBJ2-2,CASSVAGRGSTGELFF
TRBV12-3/TRBV12-4,TRBJ1-1,CASSSQDGNTEAFF
TRBV5-1,TRBJ2-7,CASSFRGFNEQYF
TRBV2,TRBJ2-1,CASSGQGADEQFF
TRBV4-1,TRBJ1-1,CASSQTGDEAFF
TRBV4-1,TRBJ2-2,CASSQEIGDTGELFF
TRBV7-9,TRBJ2-1,CASSQGQGAQNEQFF
TRBV12-3/TRBV12-4,TRBJ2-2,CASSFEGGELFF
TRBV4-1,TRBJ2-5,CASSPASVGETQYF
TRBV6-5,TRBJ1-1,CASSYLDSEAFF
TRBV5-1,TRBJ2-7,CASSLAVMGQRLGQYF
TRBV5-1,TRBJ2-1,CASKRTGDSYNEQFF
TRBV27,TRBJ2-1,CASSLLSGTGGGYNEQFF
TRBV12-3/TRBV12-4,TRBJ1-2,CASSFSRGGYTF
TRBV11-2,TRBJ2-5,CASSPAGLTETQYF
TRBV5-4,TRBJ2-5,CASSLGQRGGETQYF
TRBV6-1,TRBJ1-2,CASSDLGTDTYGYTF
TRBV5-1,TRBJ2-7,CASSYGTGNYEQYF
TRBV29-1,TRBJ2-7,CSAYGNPYEQYF
TRBV2,TRBJ2-7,CASSTGEGKVYEQYF
TRBV7-9,TRBJ1-2,CASSPRGGPIPYGYTF
TRBV5-4,TRBJ2-3,CASSLDGGGLADTQYF
TRBV11-1,TRBJ2-3,CASSSRQGETQYF
TRBV10-3,TRBJ1-2,CAISVDEAGYTF
TRBV3-1,TRBJ2-5,CASSLLASETQYF
TRBV12-3/TRBV12-4,TRBJ1-1,CASRPGHTEAFF
TRBV27,TRBJ1-2,CASKGHTNYGYTF
TRBV13,TRBJ2-3,CASTPREGRTDTQYF
TRBV10-3,TRBJ1-1,CAINKGDMNTEAFF